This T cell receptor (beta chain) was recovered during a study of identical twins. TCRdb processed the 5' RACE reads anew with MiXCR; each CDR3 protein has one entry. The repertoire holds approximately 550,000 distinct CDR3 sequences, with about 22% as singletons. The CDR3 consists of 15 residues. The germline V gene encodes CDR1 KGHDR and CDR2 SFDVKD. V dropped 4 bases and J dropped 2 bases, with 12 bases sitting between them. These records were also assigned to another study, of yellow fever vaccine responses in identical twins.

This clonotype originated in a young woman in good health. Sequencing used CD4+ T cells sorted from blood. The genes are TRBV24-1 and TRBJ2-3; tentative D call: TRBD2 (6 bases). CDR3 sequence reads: CATSDYGSVTDTQYF. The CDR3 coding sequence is TGTGCCACCAGTGACTACGGGAGTGTCACAGATACGCAGTATTTT.